This T cell receptor (beta chain) was identified in a study of a mutant IDH1 vaccine in newly diagnosed glioma. The wider study: Beforehand, treatment had been radiotherapy, temozolomide, or both; the majority received both.

The germline V gene encodes CDR1 SNHLY and CDR2 FYNNEI. The CDR3 is made up of 13 amino acids. V dropped 7 bases and J dropped 5 bases, with 14 bases sitting between them. To note about this clone: No antigen is known for it.

As to time point: week 47, end of study. Each vaccine dose was 300 ug of mutant IDH1 20-mer peptide, with topical imiquimod. Patients came in for eight vaccinations, in weeks 1, 3, 5, 7, 11, 15, 19 and 23. Repertoires were generated with immunoSEQ multiplex PCR, while TCRdb's copy carries only in-frame clones and drops some. Among roughly 38,000 clones listed, 82% were seen once. The sequence came from a man between 18 and 35 years old with glioma. Some clones in this sample may be carry-over from other donors' samples. This chain links TRBV2 with TRBJ2-5; a possible D gene is TRBD1 (6 bases). Sequences were derived from PBMCs, sampled from a glioma patient whose treatment included an IDH1 peptide vaccine. CDR3 residues: CASTSQGQETQYF. The CDR3 nucleotides are TGTGCCAGCACCTCACAGGGTCAGGAGACCCAGTACTTC. Using reference TRBV2 and TRBJ2-5 for the parts outside the CDR3, the full variable domain is EPEVTQTPSHQVTQMGQEVILRCVPISNHLYFYWYRQILGQKVEFLVSFYNNEISEKSEIFDDQFSVERPDGSNFTLKIRSTKLEDSAMYFCASTSQGQETQYFGPGTRLLVL.